The rows below give T cell receptor beta chains drawn from one sample of a study of regulatory T cells in long-lasting Graves disease. TCRdb reprocessed the multiplex PCR reads via MiXCR and lists one record per CDR3 protein. Here the sample spans hundreds of thousands of distinct CDR3 sequences, under 20% being singletons. This sample comprised peripheral blood mononuclear cells (PBMCs), obtained at new diagnosis, from a patient treated with antithyroid drugs. All receptors derive from a female donor with Graves disease. CDR3s include the opening cysteine and the closing phenylalanine or tryptophan. A D gene is named only where the DNA matches it firmly. Rows give clone size only sometimes, using once, few, many, or a class for an expanded clone.

V gene	J gene	clone size	D gene	CDR3 protein	CDR3 DNA
TRBV12-5	TRBJ2-3	many	-	CASGPGLGPQEQYF	TGTGCTAGTGGTCCCGGTCTGGGTCCGCAGGAGCAGTATTTT
TRBV11-2	TRBJ1-1	-	TRBD1	CASSSTQGAEAFF	TGTGCCAGCAGCTCCACACAGGGGGCTGAAGCTTTCTTT
TRBV2	TRBJ2-7	-	TRBD2	CASSEADGLAGGPVDEQYF	TGTGCCAGCAGTGAAGCGGACGGACTAGCGGGAGGGCCTGTTGACGAGCAGTACTTC
TRBV18	TRBJ1-6	many	TRBD1	CASSPPALDRGLEDSPLHF	TGTGCCAGCTCACCCCCAGCATTGGACAGGGGGCTCGAAGATTCACCCCTCCACTTT
TRBV6-5	TRBJ2-7	many	-	CASSYTPRGTYEQYF	TGTGCCAGCAGTTACACTCCCAGGGGAACCTACGAGCAGTACTTC
TRBV12-3/TRBV12-4	TRBJ2-2	-	-	CASSPDRNTGELFF	TGTGCCAGCAGCCCAGACAGAAACACCGGGGAGCTGTTTTTT
TRBV27	TRBJ2-4	many	TRBD2	CAPTQGTSGRVKNIQYF	TGTGCCCCGACTCAGGGCACTAGCGGGAGGGTCAAAAACATTCAGTACTTC
TRBV15	TRBJ1-1	many	-	CATSRVRGTEAFF	TGTGCCACCAGCAGAGTAAGGGGCACTGAAGCTTTCTTT
TRBV28	TRBJ2-7	many	TRBD2	CASSPPGLAGALYEQYF	TGTGCCAGCAGCCCACCCGGACTAGCGGGAGCCCTTTACGAGCAGTACTTC
TRBV6-5	TRBJ1-1	-	-	CASSYSITELITEAFF	TGTGCCAGCAGTTACTCGATAACCGAGCTTATCACTGAAGCTTTCTTT
TRBV3-1	TRBJ1-3	-	-	CASSQDTFSGQAYRPTIYF	TGTGCCAGCAGCCAAGATACTTTTTCGGGACAAGCTTATCGGCCCACCATATATTTT
TRBV30	TRBJ1-1	many	-	CAWKAPEAFF	TGTGCCTGGAAGGCTCCTGAAGCTTTCTTT
TRBV19	TRBJ2-4	few	TRBD1	CASSIIIQGAGAKNIQYF	TGTGCCAGTAGTATTATTATTCAGGGGGCTGGGGCCAAAAACATTCAGTACTTC
TRBV2	TRBJ2-1	many	-	CASREGLEQFF	TGTGCCAGCAGGGAGGGGCTTGAGCAGTTCTTC
TRBV11-3	TRBJ2-7	-	TRBD1	CASSLDSGQGDF	TGTGCCAGCAGCTTAGATTCGGGACAGGGGGATTTC
TRBV11-2	TRBJ1-1	many	-	CASSPQGMNTEAFF	TGTGCCAGCAGCCCCCAGGGGATGAACACTGAAGCTTTCTTT
TRBV27	TRBJ1-4	few	-	CASSLLGDEKLFF	TGTGCCAGCAGTTTATTAGGGGATGAAAAACTGTTTTTT
TRBV6-4	TRBJ2-3	many	TRBD2	CASSGTSGTDTQYF	TGTGCCAGCAGCGGGACTAGCGGCACAGATACGCAGTATTTT
TRBV12-3/TRBV12-4	TRBJ2-7	many	TRBD2	CASSRGGGSQYF	TGTGCCAGCAGTCGGGGGGGGGGATCGCAGTACTTC
TRBV7-2	TRBJ2-5	-	TRBD2	CASSRGGVRETQYF	TGTGCCAGCAGCCGGGGGGGGGTGCGAGAGACCCAGTACTTC
TRBV29-1	TRBJ2-1	-	TRBD2	CSVGLAVRNEQFF	TGCAGCGTGGGACTAGCGGTTCGCAATGAGCAGTTCTTC
TRBV15	TRBJ1-2	many	-	CATSRDLSSSLANYGYTF	TGTGCCACCAGCAGAGACTTGAGCTCCTCATTAGCTAACTATGGCTACACCTTC